A selection of T cell receptor beta chains follows, all from one sample in a study of blood T cell repertoires in COVID-19. Only in-frame clones appear in the TCRdb table, and some are missing; sequencing was by immunoSEQ multiplex PCR. This table has some 130,000 clones, 81% appearing once. Sequencing was performed on peripheral blood. The receptor source for this set is a woman aged 55 to 70 with active or convalescent COVID-19. Each CDR3 is given with its conserved first and last residue. D genes are given only for firm matches. Only some rows state a clone size, as once, few, many or a class for expanded clones.

j_gene: TRBJ1-5; v_gene: TRBV2; abundance: NA; d_gene: TRBD1; CDR3nt: TGTGCCAGCAGTCCGGGACAGGGTTGGAATCAGCCCCAGCATTTT; CDR3aa: CASSPGQGWNQPQHF
j_gene: TRBJ1-2; v_gene: TRBV28; abundance: NA; d_gene: NA; CDR3nt: TGTGCCACGAGGGTTGAGGGAATCACTGGCTACACCTTC; CDR3aa: CATRVEGITGYTF
j_gene: TRBJ2-1; v_gene: TRBV5-1; abundance: NA; d_gene: TRBD2; CDR3nt: TGCGCCAGCAGCTTGGGGACTAGCATCAATGAGCAGTTCTTC; CDR3aa: CASSLGTSINEQFF
j_gene: TRBJ2-2; v_gene: TRBV7-2; abundance: once; d_gene: TRBD1; CDR3nt: TGTGCCAGCAGCCTTCAAGGGACAGGGAACACCGGGGAGCTGTTTTTT; CDR3aa: CASSLQGTGNTGELFF
j_gene: TRBJ2-7; v_gene: TRBV19; abundance: NA; d_gene: NA; CDR3nt: TGTGCCAGTAAACAGGGTTACGAGCAGTACTTC; CDR3aa: CASKQGYEQYF
j_gene: TRBJ2-2; v_gene: TRBV19; abundance: NA; d_gene: NA; CDR3nt: TGTGCCAGTAGTATAGTTAAAGGGGGAGGGCCCGGCTCCGGGGAGCTGTTTTTT; CDR3aa: CASSIVKGGGPGSGELFF
j_gene: TRBJ2-7; v_gene: TRBV5-1; abundance: NA; d_gene: NA; CDR3nt: TGCGCCAGCAGCTTTGCAGGAACCTACGAGCAGTACTTC; CDR3aa: CASSFAGTYEQYF
j_gene: TRBJ1-5; v_gene: TRBV19; abundance: NA; d_gene: TRBD1; CDR3nt: TGTGCCAGTAGTATCCGAGACAGGGGCCAGCCCCAGCATTTT; CDR3aa: CASSIRDRGQPQHF
j_gene: TRBJ1-1; v_gene: TRBV5-1; abundance: NA; d_gene: TRBD1; CDR3nt: TGCGCCAGCAGACAGGGGGTTAACTCGAACACTGAAGCTTTCTTT; CDR3aa: CASRQGVNSNTEAFF
j_gene: TRBJ1-2; v_gene: TRBV4-3; abundance: NA; d_gene: TRBD1; CDR3nt: TGCGCCAGCAGCCGGGACAGGGGGGGAATCTATGGCTACACCTTC; CDR3aa: CASSRDRGGIYGYTF
j_gene: TRBJ1-5; v_gene: TRBV4-2; abundance: many; d_gene: NA; CDR3nt: TGTGCCAGCAGCCAAGTGATACAGGGAAGCAATCAGCCCCAGCATTTT; CDR3aa: CASSQVIQGSNQPQHF
j_gene: TRBJ1-2; v_gene: TRBV14; abundance: few; d_gene: NA; CDR3nt: TGTGCCAGCAGAGCTGCGAGGTATAACTATGGCTACACCTTC; CDR3aa: CASRAARYNYGYTF
j_gene: TRBJ2-5; v_gene: TRBV5-1; abundance: NA; d_gene: TRBD1; CDR3nt: TGCGCCAGCAGCTCCTCGGGGACAGCGCAAGAGACCCAGTACTTC; CDR3aa: CASSSSGTAQETQYF
j_gene: TRBJ2-7; v_gene: TRBV27; abundance: few; d_gene: TRBD1; CDR3nt: TGTGCCAGCAGTTTACGACAGGGCCCCTCCTACGAGCAGTACTTC; CDR3aa: CASSLRQGPSYEQYF
j_gene: TRBJ1-1; v_gene: TRBV29-1; abundance: NA; d_gene: NA; CDR3nt: TGCAGCGTTGAATCGGACAGAAACACTGAAGCTTTCTTT; CDR3aa: CSVESDRNTEAFF
j_gene: TRBJ1-2; v_gene: TRBV6-5; abundance: NA; d_gene: TRBD1; CDR3nt: TGTGCCAGCAGGGCAGGGACAGGATATGGCTACACCTTC; CDR3aa: CASRAGTGYGYTF
j_gene: TRBJ2-5; v_gene: TRBV5-1; abundance: NA; d_gene: NA; CDR3nt: TGCGCCAGCAGCGGAGGCAGGGGTTTAGCAGAGACCCAGTACTTC; CDR3aa: CASSGGRGLAETQYF
j_gene: TRBJ2-5; v_gene: TRBV27; abundance: NA; d_gene: TRBD2; CDR3nt: TGTGCCAGCAGTTCCGGACTAGCGGCTTCAGCGACCCAGTACTTC; CDR3aa: CASSSGLAASATQYF
j_gene: TRBJ2-7; v_gene: TRBV7-6; abundance: NA; d_gene: NA; CDR3nt: TGTGCCAGCAGCCCGCAAGGAGATTACGAGCAGTACTTC; CDR3aa: CASSPQGDYEQYF
j_gene: TRBJ2-6; v_gene: TRBV6-2/TRBV6-3; abundance: NA; d_gene: NA; CDR3nt: TGTGCCAGCAGCCCTCTGACAGGTTTCCCCTCTGGGGCCAACGTCCTGACTTTC; CDR3aa: CASSPLTGFPSGANVLTF
j_gene: TRBJ1-3; v_gene: TRBV7-2; abundance: NA; d_gene: TRBD1; CDR3nt: TGTGCCAGCAGCTTGGACAGGGGAATTGGAAACACCATATATTTT; CDR3aa: CASSLDRGIGNTIYF
j_gene: TRBJ1-1; v_gene: TRBV12-3/TRBV12-4; abundance: NA; d_gene: NA; CDR3nt: TGTGCCAGCAGTTTACAGGACACTGAAGCTTTCTTT; CDR3aa: CASSLQDTEAFF
j_gene: TRBJ2-1; v_gene: TRBV12-5; abundance: NA; d_gene: TRBD1; CDR3nt: TGTGCTAGTGGATCGCCGGACAGGGGAGGGAATGAGCAGTTCTTC; CDR3aa: CASGSPDRGGNEQFF
j_gene: TRBJ2-3; v_gene: TRBV5-4; abundance: NA; d_gene: TRBD2; CDR3nt: TGTGCCAGCAGCCCGTTAGCGGGAGGGCCGGATACGCAGTATTTT; CDR3aa: CASSPLAGGPDTQYF
j_gene: TRBJ1-3; v_gene: TRBV11-2; abundance: NA; d_gene: NA; CDR3nt: TGTGCCAGCAGCTTAGTGGGACTTCCCTCTGGAAACACCATATATTTT; CDR3aa: CASSLVGLPSGNTIYF
j_gene: TRBJ2-5; v_gene: TRBV18; abundance: NA; d_gene: NA; CDR3nt: TGTGCCAGCTCACCACCTAACCAAGAGACCCAGTACTTC; CDR3aa: CASSPPNQETQYF
j_gene: TRBJ1-2; v_gene: TRBV6-1; abundance: NA; d_gene: TRBD1; CDR3nt: TGTGCCAGCAGTCACTCGGACAGGGTTTATGGCTACACCTTC; CDR3aa: CASSHSDRVYGYTF
j_gene: TRBJ2-3; v_gene: TRBV5-4; abundance: NA; d_gene: TRBD1; CDR3nt: TGTGCCAGCAGCGCCCCCGGGACAGCCGCAGATACGCAGTATTTT; CDR3aa: CASSAPGTAADTQYF
j_gene: TRBJ1-5; v_gene: TRBV5-5; abundance: NA; d_gene: NA; CDR3nt: TGTGCCAGCAGCTTGGGGGCAGTCAATCAGCCCCAGCATTTT; CDR3aa: CASSLGAVNQPQHF
j_gene: TRBJ2-3; v_gene: TRBV7-3; abundance: NA; d_gene: TRBD1; CDR3nt: TGTGCCAGCAGCCCTCAGGGGGTACTCAGCACAGATACGCAGTATTTT; CDR3aa: CASSPQGVLSTDTQYF